What follows are 25 T cell receptor beta chains derived from one specimen sequenced in a study of CD8 T cells in Susac syndrome (dated by TCRdb to the late 2010s). Library preparation used the immunoSEQ multiplex PCR assay. RNA was extracted using the RNeasy kit, and roughly 0.5 to 1 microgram was reverse transcribed with random hexamers. Starting from the raw public reads, TCRdb applied fastp trimming at Q25, assembled clones with MiXCR and retained in-frame beta chains. Records with the same CDR3 protein are collapsed into one entry carrying the most frequent genes and DNA. The sample includes around 45,000 distinct CDR3 sequences, with around 92% observed a single time. Less than 0.55% of the sample is in the top ten clones. Sequences were obtained from CD8+ T cells from PBMCs. The receptor set was obtained from a human donor in good health.

The genes are TRBV3-1 and TRBJ2-5; D could derive from TRBD1 or TRBD2 (5 bases each). The CDR3 contains 16 residues. The V end lost 0 bases, the J end lost 1 base, and 12 bases lay between the germline ends. Germline V CDR1 and CDR2: LGHDT, YNNKEL (reference sequence). In nucleotides, the CDR3 is TGTGCCAGCAGCCAAGATGGGACGGGCCTCCAAGAGACCCAGTACTTC. Its protein is CASSQDGTGLQETQYF.

V and J are TRBV19 and TRBJ2-7; 7 nucleotides match TRBD1. The CDR3 consists of 16 residues. After removal of 3 bases from V and 0 bases from J, the junction contained 8 bases not matched to a gene. Germline CDR1 is LNHDA and CDR2 is SQIVND (reference sequence). CDR3 nucleotides: TGTGCCAGTAGTATCAGAGAGGGGGACAGCTCCTACGAGCAGTACTTC. Its translation: CASSIREGDSSYEQYF.

V and J are TRBV27 and TRBJ1-5; 7 bases map to TRBD1. V lost 3 bases and J lost 4; bases outside the gene matches: 9. Per the germline V gene, CDR1 is MNHEY and CDR2 is SMNVEV (reference sequence). The CDR3 totals 16 residues. DNA for the CDR3: TGTGCCAGCAGTTTGGGACAGCCCCTACTAAATCAGCCCCAGCATTTT. Its protein product is CASSLGQPLLNQPQHF.

The chain links TRBV6-2 or TRBV6-3 to TRBJ2-5, with a possible D match to TRBD1 (5 bases). The V end was cut by 5 bases, the J end by 2 bases, with 12 bases between. CDR1 and CDR2 from the germline V gene are MNHEY and SVGEGT. The CDR3 extends over 14 amino acids. The CDR3 DNA is TGTGCCAGCAGTCGCATACAGGTTCAAGAGACCCAGTACTTC. This encodes CASSRIQVQETQYF.

V usage is TRBV10-2 and J usage is TRBJ2-7; D ambiguous. Trimming shortened V by 0 bases and J by 0 bases, and 15 bases separated the two germline ends. The V gene's germline CDR1 is WSHSY and CDR2 SAAADI. The CDR3 totals 17 residues. CDR3 bases: TGCGCCAGCAGTGAGTCAGTCTATTTCCAGGACTCCTACGAGCAGTACTTC. Amino acids: CASSESVYFQDSYEQYF.

The chain has TRBV20-1 and TRBJ1-1; 7 bases are shared with TRBD1. V was pared by 7 bases and J by 2 bases, with 10 bases of the junction left unmatched. The CDR3 totals 14 residues. The V gene's germline CDR1 is DFQATT and CDR2 SNEGSKA (reference sequence). As DNA, the CDR3 is TGCAGTGTCCGGTACAGGGGCGGCAACACTGAAGCTTTCTTT. This gives the protein CSVRYRGGNTEAFF.

This chain joins TRBV5-5 and TRBJ1-2, with TRBD1 matching over 9 bases. Germline lookup yields CDR1 SGHKS and CDR2 YYEKEE (reference sequence). This CDR3 has 16 residues. Germline trimming cut 5 bases from V and 0 bases from J; bases unmatched to any gene: 8. The CDR3 nucleotides read TGTGCCAGCAGTGCCGGGACAGGGATAGCTAACTATGGCTACACCTTC. Protein sequence: CASSAGTGIANYGYTF.

The V and J genes are TRBV19 and TRBJ2-7; 8 bases agree with TRBD2. From germline, CDR1 is LNHDA and CDR2 SQIVND (reference sequence). V shed 3 bases, J shed 2 bases, and the junction held 9 bases outside the gene matches. The CDR3 consists of 16 residues. DNA of the CDR3: TGTGCCAGTAGTATGGTAGCGGGGAGGATTACCTACGAGCAGTACTTC. This codes for CASSMVAGRITYEQYF. Together with reference TRBV19 and TRBJ2-7, the CDR3 gives the full variable domain: DGGITQSPKYLFRKEGQNVTLSCEQNLNHDAMYWYRQDPGQGLRLIYYSQIVNDFQKGDIAEGYSVSREKKESFPLTVTSAQKNPTAFYLCASSMVAGRITYEQYFGPGTRLTVT.

The chain is built from TRBV23-1 and TRBJ2-6; no reliable D call. TRBV23-1 is placed among ORFs of uncertain function. V gave up 0 bases and J gave up 2 bases, with 11 bases separating them. This CDR3 spans 17 amino acids. This chain's CDR3 is CASSQSLDLPGANVLTF. The CDR3 DNA sequence: TGCGCCAGCAGTCAATCGTTGGACCTTCCTGGGGCCAACGTCCTGACTTTC.

The V and J genes are TRBV7-8 and TRBJ1-3; TRBD1 is a possible D gene (5 bases). Trimming took 3 bases from V and 6 from J, leaving 18 bases between them. This CDR3 has 16 amino acids. Germline-derived CDR1 and CDR2 are SGHVS and FQNEAQ. CDR3 DNA: TGTGCCAGCAGCTTGCAGATGGGACCAGAGGAAAACACCATATATTTT. Its translation is CASSLQMGPEENTIYF.

The chain is built from TRBV15 and TRBJ1-1, with no clear D. The CDR3 totals 16 residues. CDR1 and CDR2 (germline): LNHNV, YYDKDF (reference sequence). V was pared by 1 base and J by 1 base, with 13 bases between. The CDR3 here is CATSRGPADSNTEAFF. Here the CDR3 DNA reads TGTGCCACCAGCAGAGGGCCAGCAGATTCGAACACTGAAGCTTTCTTT.

V gene TRBV15 combines with J gene TRBJ2-2; D possibly corresponds to TRBD2 (6 bases). Germline CDR1 is LNHNV and CDR2 is YYDKDF (reference sequence). This CDR3 comprises 13 residues. The germline V and J ends were trimmed by 0 bases and 8 bases, with 7 bases remaining between them. The CDR3 DNA is TGTGCCACCAGCAGAGAAGGGAGGGGGGAGCTGTTTTTT. Translated: CATSREGRGELFF. Full variable domain (outside the CDR3, taken from reference TRBV15 and TRBJ2-2): DAMVIQNPRYQVTQFGKPVTLSCSQTLNHNVMYWYQQKSSQAPKLLFHYYDKDFNNEADTPDNFQSRRPNTSFCFLDIRSPGLGDTAMYLCATSREGRGELFFGEGSRLTVL.

The rearrangement links TRBV6-2 or TRBV6-3 to TRBJ1-1; D call uncertain. Germline CDR1 and CDR2: MNHEY and SVGEGT. Trimming cost V 4 bases and J 1 base, with 7 bases left between them. The CDR3 consists of 13 residues. The CDR3 loop reads CASSSKENTEAFF. In nucleotides, the CDR3 is TGTGCCAGCAGTTCCAAAGAGAACACTGAAGCTTTCTTT.

This clonotype turned up a few times. This chain joins TRBV7-9 and TRBJ2-1, with D unclear. V was trimmed by 2 bases and J by 2 bases, leaving 10 bases between them. Per the germline V gene, CDR1 is SEHNR and CDR2 is FQNEAQ (reference sequence). This CDR3 has 15 amino acids. For the CDR3, the DNA is TGTGCCAGCAGCTTATCGGTAGGAACCTACAATGAGCAGTTCTTC. Its translation: CASSLSVGTYNEQFF.

This clonotype was recorded only once. The chain joins TRBV5-1 to TRBJ1-1; possible D gene TRBD1, 6 bases. Germline CDR1 is SGHRS and CDR2 is YFSETQ. Trimming took 7 bases from V and 2 from J, leaving 12 bases between them. This CDR3 has 13 amino acids. Here the CDR3 reads CASQGGGNTEAFF. CDR3 DNA sequence: TGCGCCAGCCAGGGAGGGGGAAACACTGAAGCTTTCTTT.

The count of this clonotype is one. The J gene is TRBJ2-7, the V gene TRBV18; weak D call: TRBD1 (6 bases). The germline V gene encodes CDR1 KGHSH and CDR2 LQKENI. CDR3 size: 17 residues. V dropped 6 bases and J dropped 0 bases, with 21 bases sitting between them. The CDR3 DNA reads TGTGCCAGCTCGCGCGTTCTCCGGACAGTCAGCTCCTACGAGCAGTACTTC. The encoded protein is CASSRVLRTVSSYEQYF.

The chain is built from TRBV10-3 and TRBJ1-2; D not certain. Germline V gene data show CDR1 as ENHRY and CDR2 as SYGVKD. V dropped 3 bases and J dropped 3 bases, with 11 bases sitting between them. The CDR3 loop spans 14 amino acids. The CDR3 bases are TGTGCCATCAGTGAAGCAAATCGGGACTATGGCTACACCTTC. Translating it yields CAISEANRDYGYTF.

The chain employs TRBV7-2 and TRBJ2-7, with 10 bases aligning to TRBD1. This CDR3 contains 18 residues. V was clipped by 5 bases and J by 6 bases; unmatched bases: 19. Germline-derived CDR1 and CDR2 are SGHTA and FQGNSA. CDR3 DNA sequence: TGTGCCAGCAGCCCCTCGTGGTCCGGGACAGGGGCGATGGGCGAGCAGTACTTC. It translates to CASSPSWSGTGAMGEQYF.

The rearrangement uses TRBV29-1 and TRBJ2-7; D unresolved. With 4 bases removed from V and 1 base from J, the gap between germline ends came to 20 bases. Germline values: CDR1 SQVTM, CDR2 ANQGSEA. The CDR3 consists of 16 residues. The CDR3 sequence is CSVAHPRMAASYEQYF. Here the CDR3 DNA reads TGCAGCGTTGCCCATCCCAGAATGGCTGCATCCTACGAGCAGTACTTC.

The rearrangement joins TRBV30 to TRBJ2-1; the match to TRBD2 covers 8 bases. CDR1 is GTSNPN, CDR2 SVGIG, per germline (reference sequence). J gave up 4 bases and V 8 bases, and 16 bases lay outside the gene matches. The CDR3 is made up of 16 amino acids. The CDR3 loop reads CARRTTGLEGYNEQFF. In DNA form, the CDR3 reads TGTGCCCGACGTACGACGGGACTAGAGGGGTACAATGAGCAGTTCTTC.

The J gene is TRBJ2-3, the V gene TRBV6-1; 8 bases fit TRBD1. CDR3 length: 15 amino acids. V lost 6 bases, J lost 4 bases, and 9 bases stayed unmatched. Germline CDR1 MNHNS, CDR2 SASEGT. In DNA form, the CDR3 reads TGTGCCAGCAGACCGGACAGGGTCCACCCAGATACGCAGTATTTT. It encodes CASRPDRVHPDTQYF.

The chain uses TRBV20-1 and TRBJ2-7, with 7 bases fitting TRBD1. The trim removed 3 bases at V and 4 bases at J, leaving 15 bases unmatched. Germline CDR1 is DFQATT and CDR2 is SNEGSKA (reference sequence). The CDR3 runs 16 residues. CDR3 residues: CSASPIYGTDMYEQYF. The CDR3, as DNA: TGCAGTGCTAGTCCGATTTACGGGACAGATATGTACGAGCAGTACTTC.

This chain links TRBV4-1 with TRBJ1-2; D is possibly TRBD1 (6 bases). This CDR3 has 14 amino acids. Germline V gene data show CDR1 as MGHRA and CDR2 as YSYEKL. With 1 base removed from V and 8 bases from J, the gap between germline ends came to 14 bases. The CDR3 sequence is CASSQGGGLRGYTF. CDR3 nucleotides: TGCGCCAGCAGCCAAGGGGGGGGGCTCCGCGGCTACACCTTC.

The chain employs TRBV6-1 and TRBJ2-7, with a tentative D call TRBD1 (5 bases). The germline V gene encodes CDR1 MNHNS and CDR2 SASEGT. V dropped 5 bases and J dropped 0 bases, with 17 bases sitting between them. The CDR3 loop spans 16 amino acids. DNA for the CDR3: TGTGCCAGCAGTCCCACCTCAGGGTATTCCTCCTACGAGCAGTACTTC. Its translation is CASSPTSGYSSYEQYF.

The J gene is TRBJ1-1, the V gene TRBV30; D call uncertain. The V gene's germline CDR1 is GTSNPN and CDR2 SVGIG (reference sequence). Trimming left V 2 bases short and J 3 bases short, with 10 bases between. The CDR3 has 13 amino acids. CDR3 region: CAWSIEAYTEAFF. The CDR3 bases are TGTGCCTGGAGTATCGAAGCCTACACTGAAGCTTTCTTT.